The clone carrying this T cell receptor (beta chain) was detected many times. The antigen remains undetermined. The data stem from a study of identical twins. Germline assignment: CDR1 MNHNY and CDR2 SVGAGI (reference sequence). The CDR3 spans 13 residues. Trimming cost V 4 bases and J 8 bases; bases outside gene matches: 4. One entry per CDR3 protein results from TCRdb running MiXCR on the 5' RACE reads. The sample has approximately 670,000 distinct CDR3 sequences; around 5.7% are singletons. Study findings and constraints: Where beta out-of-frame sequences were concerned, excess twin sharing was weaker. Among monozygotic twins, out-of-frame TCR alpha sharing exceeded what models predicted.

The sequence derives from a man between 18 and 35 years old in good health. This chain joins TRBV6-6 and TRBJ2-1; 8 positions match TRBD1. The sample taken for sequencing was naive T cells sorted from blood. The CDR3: CASSFTRGHEQFF. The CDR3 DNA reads TGTGCCAGCAGTTTTACCAGGGGGCATGAGCAGTTCTTC.